This TCR beta chain appears in the sequencing data of a study of blood T cells in healthy people across ages. Through a sample-barcoded 5' primer and a J-beta primer mix, a second PCR was run for roughly 6 to 12 cycles. TCRdb passed the 5' RACE reads through MiXCR, listing each CDR3 protein once. The top ten clones hold 30% to 45% of a sample with 600,000 to 650,000 distinct CDR3 sequences, under 70% of them seen once. CDR1 MNHEY and CDR2 SVGAGI come from the germline V gene. This CDR3 contains 15 residues. Deletions cut 0 bases from V and 4 bases from J, with 13 bases between. The chain recombines TRBV6-5 with TRBJ2-7; D is undetermined. What was sequenced was blood. The sequence derives from a man aged 55 to 69 in good health. Here the CDR3 DNA reads TGTGCCAGCAGTTACTCGGCCAGAAAGGGTTACGAGCAGTACTTC. Protein product: CASSYSARKGYEQYF.